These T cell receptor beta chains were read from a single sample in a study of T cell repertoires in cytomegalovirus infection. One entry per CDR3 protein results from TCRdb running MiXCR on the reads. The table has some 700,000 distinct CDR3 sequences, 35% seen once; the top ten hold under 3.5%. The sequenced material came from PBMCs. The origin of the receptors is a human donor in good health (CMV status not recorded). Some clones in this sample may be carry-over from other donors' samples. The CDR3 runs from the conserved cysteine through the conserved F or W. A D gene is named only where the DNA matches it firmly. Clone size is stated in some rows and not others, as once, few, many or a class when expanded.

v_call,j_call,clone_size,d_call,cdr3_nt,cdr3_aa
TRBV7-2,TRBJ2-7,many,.,TGTGCCAGCACCCAAGGCAGGCGCAAGTATTCCTACGAGCAGTACTTC,CASTQGRRKYSYEQYF
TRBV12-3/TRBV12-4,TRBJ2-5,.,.,TGTGCCAGCAGCCAATCAGGGACTTCCTCCGGGGGCCAGTACTTC,CASSQSGTSSGGQYF
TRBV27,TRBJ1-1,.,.,TGTGCCAGCAGCTCTGGGACGTACCAAGCTTTCTTT,CASSSGTYQAFF
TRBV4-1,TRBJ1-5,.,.,TGCGCCAGCAGCCACGCAGGGGCCGACAATCAGCCCCAGCATTTT,CASSHAGADNQPQHF
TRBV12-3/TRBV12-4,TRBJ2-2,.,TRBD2,TGTGCCAGCCGTCTCCGGGGGGGCGCGAACACCGGGGAGCTGTTTTTT,CASRLRGGANTGELFF
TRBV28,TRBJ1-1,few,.,TGTGCCAGCAGTTCAAACGGCCCCCCCACTGAAGCTTTCTTT,CASSSNGPPTEAFF
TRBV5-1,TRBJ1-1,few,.,TGCGCCAGCAGCGGACCTCAGGGGAACACTGAAGCTTTCTTT,CASSGPQGNTEAFF
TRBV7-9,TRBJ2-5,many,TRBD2,TGTGCCAGCAGCATTAGCGGGAGAGGGGAGACCCAGTACTTC,CASSISGRGETQYF
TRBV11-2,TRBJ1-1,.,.,TGTGCCAGCAGCCTCAGGGTTGGGAGCACTGAAGCTTTCTTT,CASSLRVGSTEAFF
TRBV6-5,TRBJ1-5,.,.,TGTGCCAGCAGGGCCCGGGGGCAGCACAATCAGCCCCAGCATTTT,CASRARGQHNQPQHF
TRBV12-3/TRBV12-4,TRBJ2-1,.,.,TGTGCCAGCAAAAACAGGGACTTTTACAATGAGCAGTTCTTC,CASKNRDFYNEQFF
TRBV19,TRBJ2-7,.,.,TGTGCCAGTAGTATTACCCCGAGTTACGAGCAGTACTTC,CASSITPSYEQYF
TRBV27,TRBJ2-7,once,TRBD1,TGTGCCAGCAGTCCCAGGCCGGGACAGAAACCCTACGAGCAGTACTTC,CASSPRPGQKPYEQYF
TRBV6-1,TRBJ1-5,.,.,TGTGCCAGCAGTGAAATTCGGGGGGCGAGGGATCAGCCCCAGCATTTT,CASSEIRGARDQPQHF
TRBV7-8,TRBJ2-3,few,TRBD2,TGTGCCAGCAGCCTCCCCGGACTAGCCAGAAGGGGAGATACGCAGTATTTT,CASSLPGLARRGDTQYF
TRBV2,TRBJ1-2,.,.,TGTGCCAGCGCCCTAGGGGGGGAAATCTATGGCTACACCTTC,CASALGGEIYGYTF
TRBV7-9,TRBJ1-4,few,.,TGTGCCAGCAGCTTAGCGCTAGGACGTGGTGAAAAACTGTTTTTT,CASSLALGRGEKLFF
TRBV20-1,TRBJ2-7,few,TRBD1,TGCAGTGCTAGAGATTCCCACAACGGACAGGGGGTGATCGGCGAGCAGTACTTC,CSARDSHNGQGVIGEQYF